This TCR beta chain was recorded in a study of T cells in Graves' hyperthyroidism and ophthalmopathy. Study-wide points: In simple terms, a model built on 13 V-J features told ophthalmopathy apart from stable hyperthyroidism.

As for this clonotype: Its specificity is unknown.

Germline CDR1 is LNHDA and CDR2 is SQIVND (reference sequence). The V and J ends lost 5 bases and 0 bases respectively, with 13 bases between them. The CDR3 is 16 amino acids. RNA transcripts were the template for amplifying TCR beta CDR3 regions. A first-round RT-PCR of the TCR CDR3 used the HTBI primer set. TCRdb reprocessed the multiplex PCR reads with MiXCR, giving one entry per CDR3 protein. The sample consists of some 370,000 distinct CDR3 sequences, over 11% of them appearing once. This TCR was sampled from a man aged 50 to 59 with Graves' ophthalmopathy. Sequenced: blood. The chain combines TRBV19 with TRBJ2-2; no definite D call. The CDR3 sequence: CASSGYAPANTGELFF. CDR3 DNA sequence: TGTGCCAGTAGTGGCTACGCGCCCGCGAACACCGGGGAGCTGTTTTTT.